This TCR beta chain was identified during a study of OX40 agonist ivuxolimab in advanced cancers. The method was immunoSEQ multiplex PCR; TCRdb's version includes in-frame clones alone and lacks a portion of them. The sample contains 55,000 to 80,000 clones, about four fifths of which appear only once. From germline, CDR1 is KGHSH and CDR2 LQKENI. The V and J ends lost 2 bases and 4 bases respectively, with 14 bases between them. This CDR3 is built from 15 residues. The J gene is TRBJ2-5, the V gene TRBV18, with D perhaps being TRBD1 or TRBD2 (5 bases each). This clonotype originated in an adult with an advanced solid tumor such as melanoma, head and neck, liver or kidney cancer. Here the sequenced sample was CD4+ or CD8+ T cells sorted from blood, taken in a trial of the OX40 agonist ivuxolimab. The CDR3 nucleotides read TGTGCCAGCTCACCAGGGACCGGGCCGATAGAGACCCAGTACTTC. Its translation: CASSPGTGPIETQYF.